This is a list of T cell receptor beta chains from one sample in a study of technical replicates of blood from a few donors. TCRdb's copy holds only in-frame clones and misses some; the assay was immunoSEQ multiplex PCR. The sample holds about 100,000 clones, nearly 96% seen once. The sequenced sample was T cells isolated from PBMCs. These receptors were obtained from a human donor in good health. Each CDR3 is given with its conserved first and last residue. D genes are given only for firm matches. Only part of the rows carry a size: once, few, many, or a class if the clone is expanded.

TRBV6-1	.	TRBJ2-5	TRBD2	TGTGCCAGCAGTGAAGCGGGGGCGGGAGGGTGGGAGACCCAGTACTTC	CASSEAGAGGWETQYF
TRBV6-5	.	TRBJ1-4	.	TGTGCCAGCAGCTACGACAGAACTCTAACTGAAAAACTGTTTTTT	CASSYDRTLTEKLFF
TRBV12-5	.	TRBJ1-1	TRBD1	TGTGCTAGTGGTTTGGACAGGGGCACTGAAGCTTTCTTT	CASGLDRGTEAFF
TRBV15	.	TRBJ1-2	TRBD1	TGTGCCACCAGCAGTGGGGACAGGGGCCTCTATGGCTACACCTTC	CATSSGDRGLYGYTF
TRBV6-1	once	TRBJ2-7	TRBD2	TGTGCCAGCAGCCCGGGGGGGACGGACTCCTACGAGCAGTACTTC	CASSPGGTDSYEQYF
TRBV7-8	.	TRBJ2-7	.	TGTGCCAGCAGCTCAGGCCGAGGGAGCGACGAGCAGTACTTC	CASSSGRGSDEQYF
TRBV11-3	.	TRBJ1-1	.	TGTGCCAGCAGCTTAGGTATGAACACTGAAGCTTTCTTT	CASSLGMNTEAFF
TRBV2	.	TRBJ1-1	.	TGTGCCAGCATAGTGTGGCGGGGTCGGGACACTGAAGCTTTCTTT	CASIVWRGRDTEAFF
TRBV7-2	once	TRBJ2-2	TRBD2	TGTGCCAGCAGCATTAGTAGCGGGAGCCAACGAAGCGGGGAGCTGTTTTTT	CASSISSGSQRSGELFF
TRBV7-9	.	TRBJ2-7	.	TGTGCCAGCAGCTCATATTTGCCGGGACAACCCTACGAGCAGTACTTC	CASSSYLPGQPYEQYF
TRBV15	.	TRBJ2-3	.	TGTGCCACCAGCAGACTAACAGCCACAGATACGCAGTATTTT	CATSRLTATDTQYF
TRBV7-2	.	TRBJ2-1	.	TGTGCCAGCAGCTTAGTATTCTGGAGTATCTCCTACAATGAGCAGTTCTTC	CASSLVFWSISYNEQFF
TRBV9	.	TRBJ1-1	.	TGTGCCAGCAGCCCGGGGGGGGACACTGAAGCTTTCTTT	CASSPGGDTEAFF
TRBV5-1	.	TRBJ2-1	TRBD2	TGCGCCAGCAAGCCTCGTGAAAAAATCAAGCGGGGACCATACAATGAGCAGTTCTTC	CASKPREKIKRGPYNEQFF
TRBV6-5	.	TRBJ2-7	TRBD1	TGTGCCAGCAGACCACAGACAGGGTACGAGCAGTACTTC	CASRPQTGYEQYF
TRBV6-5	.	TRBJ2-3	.	TGTGCCAGCAGTTCGCCAGACAGGACCACAGATACGCAGTATTTT	CASSSPDRTTDTQYF
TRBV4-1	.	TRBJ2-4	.	TGCGCCAGCAGCCAACCGGTGGCCAAAAACATTCAGTACTTC	CASSQPVAKNIQYF
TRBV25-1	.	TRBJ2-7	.	TGTGCCAGCAGTAGAGGTTTCTCCTACGAGCAGTACTTC	CASSRGFSYEQYF
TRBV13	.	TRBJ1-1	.	TGTGCCAGCAGCTTAGGCCCGACAGGCACTGAAGCTTTCTTT	CASSLGPTGTEAFF
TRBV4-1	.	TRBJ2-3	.	TGCGCCAGCAGCCCCCTGAGAGCGGGCCTCACAGATACGCAGTATTTT	CASSPLRAGLTDTQYF
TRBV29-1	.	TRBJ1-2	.	TGCAGCGTGGTTACCAGACAGGCACGACAGTATGGCTACACCTTC	CSVVTRQARQYGYTF
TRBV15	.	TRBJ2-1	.	TGTGCCACCAGGGGATTCAGGGGAGAATCCTACAATGAGCAGTTCTTC	CATRGFRGESYNEQFF
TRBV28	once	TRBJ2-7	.	TGTGCCAGCACCCCAAGGGGCCAGGGGTCTACCTACGAGCAGTACTTC	CASTPRGQGSTYEQYF
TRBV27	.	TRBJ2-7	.	TGTGCCAGCAGTTTTCAGGCCCCCTACGAGCAGTACTTC	CASSFQAPYEQYF
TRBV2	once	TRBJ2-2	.	TGTGCCAGCAAGAGACAAACAAACACCGGGGAGCTGTTTTTT	CASKRQTNTGELFF
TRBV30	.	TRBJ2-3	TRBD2	TGTGCCTGGAGTGCCGGGACTACCTATAGCACAGATACGCAGTATTTT	CAWSAGTTYSTDTQYF